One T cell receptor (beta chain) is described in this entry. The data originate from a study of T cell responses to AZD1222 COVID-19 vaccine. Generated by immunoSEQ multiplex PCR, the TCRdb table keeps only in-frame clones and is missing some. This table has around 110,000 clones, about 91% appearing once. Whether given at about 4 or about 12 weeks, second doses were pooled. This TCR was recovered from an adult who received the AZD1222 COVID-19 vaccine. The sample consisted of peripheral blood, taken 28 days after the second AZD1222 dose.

Here the CDR3 reads CASSENLYETQYF. CDR3 coding DNA: TGTGCCAGCAGTGAGAACCTCTATGAGACCCAGTACTTC. J is TRBJ2-5 and V is TRBV6-4; D unresolved. The CDR3 loop spans 13 amino acids. Trimming removed 3 bases at V and 5 bases at J, with 10 bases between. Germline lookup yields CDR1 MRHNA and CDR2 SNTAGT.